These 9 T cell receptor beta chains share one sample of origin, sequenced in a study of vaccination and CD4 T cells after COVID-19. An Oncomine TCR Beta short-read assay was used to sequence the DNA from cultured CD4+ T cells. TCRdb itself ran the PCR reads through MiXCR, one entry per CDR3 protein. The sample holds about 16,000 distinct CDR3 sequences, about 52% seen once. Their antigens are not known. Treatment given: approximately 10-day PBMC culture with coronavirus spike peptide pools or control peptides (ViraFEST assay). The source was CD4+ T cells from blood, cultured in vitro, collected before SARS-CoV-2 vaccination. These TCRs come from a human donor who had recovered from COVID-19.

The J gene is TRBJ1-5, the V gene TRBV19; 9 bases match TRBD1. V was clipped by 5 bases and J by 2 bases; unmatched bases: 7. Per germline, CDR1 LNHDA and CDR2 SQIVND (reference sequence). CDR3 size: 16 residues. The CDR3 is CASSPQGARGNQPQHF. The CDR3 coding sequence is TGTGCCAGTAGTCCACAGGGGGCGAGGGGCAATCAGCCCCAGCATTTT. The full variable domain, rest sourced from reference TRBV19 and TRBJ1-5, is DGGITQSPKYLFRKEGQNVTLSCEQNLNHDAMYWYRQDPGQGLRLIYYSQIVNDFQKGDIAEGYSVSREKKESFPLTVTSAQKNPTAFYLCASSPQGARGNQPQHFGDGTRLSIL.

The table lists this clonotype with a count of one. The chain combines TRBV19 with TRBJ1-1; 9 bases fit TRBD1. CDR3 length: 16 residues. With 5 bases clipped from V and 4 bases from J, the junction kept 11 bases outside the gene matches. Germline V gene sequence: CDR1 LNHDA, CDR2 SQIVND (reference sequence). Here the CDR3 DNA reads TGTGCCAGTAGTTCCGGGCCCGCGACAGGGGGCACTGAAGCTTTCTTT. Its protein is CASSSGPATGGTEAFF. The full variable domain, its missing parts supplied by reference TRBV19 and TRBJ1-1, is DGGITQSPKYLFRKEGQNVTLSCEQNLNHDAMYWYRQDPGQGLRLIYYSQIVNDFQKGDIAEGYSVSREKKESFPLTVTSAQKNPTAFYLCASSSGPATGGTEAFFGQGTRLTVV.

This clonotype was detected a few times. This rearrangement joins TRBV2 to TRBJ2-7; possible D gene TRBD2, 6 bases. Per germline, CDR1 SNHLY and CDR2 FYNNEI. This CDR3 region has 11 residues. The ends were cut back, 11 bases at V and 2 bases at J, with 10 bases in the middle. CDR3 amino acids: CAAGKAYEQYF. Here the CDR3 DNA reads TGTGCCGCGGGGAAGGCCTACGAGCAGTACTTC.

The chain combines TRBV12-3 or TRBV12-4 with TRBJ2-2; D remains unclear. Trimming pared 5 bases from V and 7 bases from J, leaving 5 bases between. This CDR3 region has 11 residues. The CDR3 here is CASSLIGELFF. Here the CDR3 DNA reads TGTGCCAGCAGTCTTATCGGGGAGCTGTTTTTT.

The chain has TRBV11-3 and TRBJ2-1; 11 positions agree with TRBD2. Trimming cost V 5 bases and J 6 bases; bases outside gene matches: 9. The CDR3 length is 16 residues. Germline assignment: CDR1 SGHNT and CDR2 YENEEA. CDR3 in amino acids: CASSAPTSGGTNEQFF. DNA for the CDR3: TGTGCCAGCAGCGCGCCAACTAGCGGGGGAACCAATGAGCAGTTCTTC.

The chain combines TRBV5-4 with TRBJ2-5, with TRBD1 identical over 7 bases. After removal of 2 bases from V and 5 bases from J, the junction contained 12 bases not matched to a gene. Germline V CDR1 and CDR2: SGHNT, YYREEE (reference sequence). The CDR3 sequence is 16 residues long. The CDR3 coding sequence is TGTGCCAGCAGCTTCAGACAGGGAATCGCGGGTGAGACCCAGTACTTC. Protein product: CASSFRQGIAGETQYF.

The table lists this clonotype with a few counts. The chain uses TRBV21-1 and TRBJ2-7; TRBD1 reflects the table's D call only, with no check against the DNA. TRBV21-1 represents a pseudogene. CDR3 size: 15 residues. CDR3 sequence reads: CASPPTRGSSYEQYF. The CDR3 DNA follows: TGTGCCAGTCCGCCGACAAGGGGAAGCTCCTACGAGCAGTACTTC.

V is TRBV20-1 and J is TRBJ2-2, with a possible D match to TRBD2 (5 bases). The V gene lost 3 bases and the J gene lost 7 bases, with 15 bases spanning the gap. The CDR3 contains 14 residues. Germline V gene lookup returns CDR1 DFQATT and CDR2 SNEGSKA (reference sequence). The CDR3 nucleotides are TGCAGTGCTAGCATGCGGGCCCGGGGCGGGGAGCTGTTTTTT. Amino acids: CSASMRARGGELFF.

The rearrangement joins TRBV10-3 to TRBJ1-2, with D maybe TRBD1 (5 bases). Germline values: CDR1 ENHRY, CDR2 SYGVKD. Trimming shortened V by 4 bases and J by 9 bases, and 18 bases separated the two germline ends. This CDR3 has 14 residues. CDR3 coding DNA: TGTGCCATCAGTGGAACAGCAGGGACTAGTCGCTACACCTTC. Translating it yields CAISGTAGTSRYTF.